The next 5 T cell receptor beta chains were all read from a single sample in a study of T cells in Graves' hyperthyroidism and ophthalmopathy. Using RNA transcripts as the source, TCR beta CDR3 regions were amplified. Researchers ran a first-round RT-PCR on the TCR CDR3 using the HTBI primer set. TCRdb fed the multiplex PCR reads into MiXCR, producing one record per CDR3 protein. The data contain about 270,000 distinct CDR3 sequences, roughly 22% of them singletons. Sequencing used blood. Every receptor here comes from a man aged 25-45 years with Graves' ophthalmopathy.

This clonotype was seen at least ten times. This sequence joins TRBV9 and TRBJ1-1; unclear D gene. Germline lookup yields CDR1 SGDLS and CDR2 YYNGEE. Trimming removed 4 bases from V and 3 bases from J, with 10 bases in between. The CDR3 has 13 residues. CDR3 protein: CASSSSWDTEAFF. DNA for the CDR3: TGTGCCAGCAGCTCATCATGGGACACTGAAGCTTTCTTT.

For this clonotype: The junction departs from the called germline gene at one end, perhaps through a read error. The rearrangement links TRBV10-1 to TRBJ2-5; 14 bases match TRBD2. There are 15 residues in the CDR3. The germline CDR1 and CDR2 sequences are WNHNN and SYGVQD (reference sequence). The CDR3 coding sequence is TGCGCCAGCAGTCAGGGGACTAGCGGGAGTTGGCCGGTTCACTTC. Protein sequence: CASSQGTSGSWPVHF.

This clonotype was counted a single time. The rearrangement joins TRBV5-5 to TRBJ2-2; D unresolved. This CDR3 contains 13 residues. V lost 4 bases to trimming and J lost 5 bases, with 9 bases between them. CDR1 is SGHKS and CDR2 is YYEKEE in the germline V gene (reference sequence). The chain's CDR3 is CASSPGQTGELFF. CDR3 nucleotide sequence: TGTGCCAGCAGCCCCGGCCAAACCGGGGAGCTGTTTTTT.

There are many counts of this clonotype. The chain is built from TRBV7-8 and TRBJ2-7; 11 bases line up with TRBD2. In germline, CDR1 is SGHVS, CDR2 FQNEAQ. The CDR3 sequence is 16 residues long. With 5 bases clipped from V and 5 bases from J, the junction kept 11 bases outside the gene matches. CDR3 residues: CASSPIAGGPLNEQYF. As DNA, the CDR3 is TGTGCCAGCAGCCCGATAGCGGGAGGGCCTTTGAACGAGCAGTACTTC.

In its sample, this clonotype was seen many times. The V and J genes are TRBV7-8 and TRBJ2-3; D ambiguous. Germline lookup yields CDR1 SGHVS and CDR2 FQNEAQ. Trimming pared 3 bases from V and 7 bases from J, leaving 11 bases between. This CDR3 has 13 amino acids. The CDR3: CASSFYTDNTQYF. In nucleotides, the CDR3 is TGTGCCAGCAGCTTTTATACGGATAATACGCAGTATTTT. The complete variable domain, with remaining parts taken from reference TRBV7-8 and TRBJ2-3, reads GAGVSQSPRYKVAKRGQDVALRCDPISGHVSLFWYQQALGQGPEFLTYFQNEAQLDKSGLPSDRFFAERPEGSVSTLKIQRTQQEDSAVYLCASSFYTDNTQYFGPGTRLTVL.